The rows below give T cell receptor beta chains drawn from one sample of a study of T cells expressing NK-cell markers. No DNA is given; TCRdb re-called the 5' RACE reads and lists each CDR3 protein once. The sample has roughly 160,000 distinct CDR3 sequences. The sequenced sample was blood T cells: a sorted CD56 or NKG2C T cell subset, CD4+ or CD8+ T cells, or bulk PBMC T cells (not recorded which). Source of these receptors: a woman aged 18-70 years in good health. Both conserved end residues are part of each CDR3.

TRBJ2-4,TRBV28,CASSSTTVAKNIQYF
TRBJ1-3,TRBV5-1,CASQQQGNWDTIYF
TRBJ1-2,TRBV6-1,CASSEEGDYGYTF
TRBJ1-2,TRBV30,CAWRGAYGYTF
TRBJ2-3,TRBV20-1,CSARDHTSGVADTQYF
TRBJ1-1,TRBV6-1,CASRDRGSGNTEAFF
TRBJ2-7,TRBV13,CASSLGNEQYF
TRBJ2-5,TRBV7-9,CASSLDGLAGLKTQYF
TRBJ2-1,TRBV4-1,CASSQEQATYNEQFF
TRBJ2-1,TRBV6-1,CASRESGGSEQFF
TRBJ2-7,TRBV7-2,CASSLGGIGHRSYEQYF
TRBJ2-1,TRBV7-9,CASSHGQGRGFF
TRBJ2-2,TRBV7-9,CASSLLAGGHGELFF
TRBJ1-1,TRBV9,CASSVVPTRQGNTEAFF
TRBJ2-5,TRBV7-2,CASSSGPTAGRTQYF
TRBJ2-5,TRBV6-2/TRBV6-3,CASSSNPKAGGVYETQYF
TRBJ2-2,TRBV12-3/TRBV12-4,CASSDTANTGELFF
TRBJ2-3,TRBV18,CASSPRAGGPGTDTQYF
TRBJ2-3,TRBV28,CASSLAATDTQYF
TRBJ2-7,TRBV27,CASSPGWGVAGNTYEQYF
TRBJ2-1,TRBV7-2,CASSSGLQGHNEQFF
TRBJ1-2,TRBV7-8,CASSRPGQQNYGYTF
TRBJ2-5,TRBV29-1,CSVEKSGTGRLETQYF
TRBJ2-2,TRBV15,CATSRDATGELFF
TRBJ2-6,TRBV5-1,CASSLVGSSGANVLTF
TRBJ2-1,TRBV10-3,CAISLRDRRFNEQFF
TRBJ1-2,TRBV7-2,CASSLDGTSNYGYTF
TRBJ1-1,TRBV20-1,CSAPGQGVNTEAFF
TRBJ2-5,TRBV29-1,CSVGVNLRETQYF
TRBJ1-1,TRBV7-7,CASSFSTNTEAFF
TRBJ2-5,TRBV18,CASSPSVGGMGTQYF
TRBJ2-1,TRBV20-1,CSARGGSGYNEQFF
TRBJ1-1,TRBV29-1,CSVEGVGMTGTEAFF
TRBJ2-1,TRBV18,CASSPFTSGDYNEQFF
TRBJ2-7,TRBV10-3,CAISGLAGGLDEQYF
TRBJ2-3,TRBV29-1,CSVEGGLAGTDTQYF
TRBJ2-3,TRBV9,CASSVSGATDTQYF
TRBJ2-1,TRBV5-1,CASSLDRGTYNEQFF
TRBJ2-3,TRBV5-4,CASSWTSGGRDTQYF
TRBJ2-2,TRBV28,CASSIDRGNTGELFF
TRBJ2-7,TRBV6-5,CASSYSTWGQDQTAYEQYF
TRBJ1-1,TRBV6-4,CASSPERDTEAFF